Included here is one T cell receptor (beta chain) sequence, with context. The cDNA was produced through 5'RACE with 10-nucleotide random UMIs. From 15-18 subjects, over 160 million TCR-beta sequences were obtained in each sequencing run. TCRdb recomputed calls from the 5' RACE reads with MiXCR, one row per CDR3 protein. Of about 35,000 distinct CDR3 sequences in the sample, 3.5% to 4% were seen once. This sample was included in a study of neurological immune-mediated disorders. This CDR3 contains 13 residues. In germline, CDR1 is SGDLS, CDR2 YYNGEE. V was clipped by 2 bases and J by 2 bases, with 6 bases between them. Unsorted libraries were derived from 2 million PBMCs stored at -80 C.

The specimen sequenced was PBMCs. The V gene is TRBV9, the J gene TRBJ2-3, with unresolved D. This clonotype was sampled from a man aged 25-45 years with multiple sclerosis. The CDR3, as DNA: TGTGCCAGCAGCGTCCAACTCACAGATACGCAGTATTTT. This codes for CASSVQLTDTQYF.